This TCR beta chain was profiled in a study of T cell repertoires in cytomegalovirus infection. Study at large: Epitope selection comprised recently identified HLA-C-restricted CMV epitopes and well-studied HLA-B-restricted CMV epitopes. Matching HLA type, along with CMV infection, was indicated by public TCR beta signatures.

For this clonotype: Its specificity is unknown.

Findings and limits, study-wide: People with CMV and the relevant HLA were identified by cumulative public TCR beta family frequency. Clonotype analysis showed dominance of the ex vivo response by HLA-C-restricted CMV-specific TCR beta clonotypes.

J lost 4 bases, V lost 0 bases, and 2 bases had no gene match. Germline CDR1 reads SGDLS; CDR2 reads YYNGEE. The CDR3 runs to 15 residues. One entry per CDR3 protein results from TCRdb running MiXCR on the reads. The profile shows 250,000 to 300,000 distinct CDR3 sequences, roughly a fifth of them singletons. The source is a human donor in good health (CMV status not recorded). Some clones in this sample may be carry-over from other donors' samples. V is TRBV9 and J is TRBJ1-5, with 9 positions matching TRBD1. The sample was cultured PBMCs, taken from culture after CMV antigen stimulation. The CDR3: CASSVEGTGNQPQHF. For the CDR3, the DNA is TGTGCCAGCAGCGTAGAGGGGACAGGGAATCAGCCCCAGCATTTT.